These 20 T cell receptor beta chains came from one sample sequenced in a study of blood T cell repertoires in COVID-19. Measured with immunoSEQ multiplex PCR; TCRdb has only the in-frame clones, and not every one. The table has 90,000 to 130,000 clones, 88% seen once. Source material: peripheral blood. The origin of the receptors is a woman aged 45-65 years with acute or convalescent COVID-19.

This clone was counted once. The chain employs TRBV21-1 and TRBJ2-3; the listed D gene, TRBD2, was not tested against the DNA. TRBV21-1 is marked as a pseudogene. The CDR3 is 18 residues long. CDR3 DNA sequence: TGTGCCAGCAGCGCAATAGGGAGGGCAGGGAGGCCCACAGATACGCAGTATTTT. Translating it yields CASSAIGRAGRPTDTQYF.

The chain couples TRBV6-4 to TRBJ1-1, with D unclear. Trimming stripped 3 bases from V and 4 bases from J, with 9 bases between. CDR1 and CDR2 (germline): MRHNA, SNTAGT. The CDR3 contains 13 residues. CDR3 nucleotides: TGTGCCAGCAGTGAGGCAGAGGGCACTGAAGCTTTCTTT. Translated, it gives CASSEAEGTEAFF.

This clone came up once. This chain links TRBV5-8 with TRBJ1-1, with D perhaps matching TRBD1 (5 bases). This CDR3 has 11 residues. V shed 5 bases and J shed 11 bases, with 13 bases lying between them. Per germline, CDR1 SGHTS and CDR2 YDEGEE. As DNA, the CDR3 is TGTGCCAGCAGTTTCAGGAGGGGCGCTTTCTTT. It is translated as CASSFRRGAFF.

The V and J genes are TRBV11-2 and TRBJ2-5; D not certain. The CDR3 spans 12 residues. V was clipped by 5 bases and J by 5 bases, with 9 bases between them. The V gene's germline CDR1 is SGHAT and CDR2 FQNNGV. Here the CDR3 DNA reads TGTGCCAGCAGCCCCCAACGGGAGACCCAGTACTTC. Protein sequence: CASSPQRETQYF.

The chain is built from TRBV28 and TRBJ1-2; D not certain. The CDR3 runs to 11 residues. Germline V gene lookup returns CDR1 MDHEN and CDR2 SYDVKM. Between the trimmed V and J ends, which lost 5 bases and 7 bases, there was a span of 8 bases. The CDR3 spells CASSVRLGYTF. As DNA, the CDR3 is TGTGCCAGCAGTGTCAGGCTTGGCTACACCTTC.

This clone was observed once. CDR3 sequence: CASSYGQGGTEAFF. The CDR3 DNA reads TGTGCCAGTAGCTACGGACAGGGGGGAACTGAAGCTTTCTTT. V is TRBV19 and J is TRBJ1-1; TRBD1 aligns across 10 bases. Unmatched junction bases numbered 6, after V lost 6 bases and J lost 5 bases. CDR3 length: 14 amino acids. Per the germline V gene, CDR1 is LNHDA and CDR2 is SQIVND (reference sequence). Based on the CDR3 plus reference TRBV19 and TRBJ1-1, the full variable domain is DGGITQSPKYLFRKEGQNVTLSCEQNLNHDAMYWYRQDPGQGLRLIYYSQIVNDFQKGDIAEGYSVSREKKESFPLTVTSAQKNPTAFYLCASSYGQGGTEAFFGQGTRLTVV.

V and J are TRBV7-9 and TRBJ2-7, with 8 bases fitting TRBD2. This CDR3 is 14 amino acids long. Germline V gene lookup returns CDR1 SEHNR and CDR2 FQNEAQ (reference sequence). V lost 2 bases to trimming and J lost 2 bases; unmatched junction nucleotides: 2. The CDR3 nucleotides are TGTGCCAGCAGCTTACCGGGAGGGCCCTACGAGCAGTACTTC. It is translated as CASSLPGGPYEQYF.

This chain joins TRBV19 and TRBJ2-5, with 15 bases fitting TRBD2. After removal of 3 bases from V and 9 bases from J, the junction contained 8 bases not matched to a gene. The germline gives CDR1 LNHDA, CDR2 SQIVND (reference sequence). CDR3 size: 16 residues. The CDR3 loop reads CASSIRTSGRGSAQYF. As DNA, the CDR3 is TGTGCCAGTAGTATTCGGACTAGCGGGAGGGGTTCGGCCCAGTACTTC.

The V call is TRBV11-2, the J call TRBJ2-1, with 8 bases identical to TRBD2. Germline V gene sequence: CDR1 SGHAT, CDR2 FQNNGV. Losses at the gene ends were 5 bases for V and 7 bases for J; bases not matched to a gene: 13. The CDR3 consists of 16 residues. CDR3 residues: CASSLVTGGPGNEQFF. For the CDR3, the DNA is TGTGCCAGCAGCCTAGTGACGGGAGGGCCGGGGAATGAGCAGTTCTTC.

The CDR3 sequence: CASSQKQTGGYGYTF. CDR3 nucleotides: TGCGCCAGCAGTCAGAAGCAGACAGGGGGATATGGCTACACCTTC. The chain uses TRBV23-1 and TRBJ1-2; TRBD1 agrees at 9 bases. TRBV23-1 is an ORF, with its function uncertain. The J segment lost 5 bases and the V segment lost 3 bases, leaving 7 bases of the junction unmatched. The CDR3 is 15 amino acids.

The chain couples TRBV28 to TRBJ1-1, with D possibly TRBD1 on 6 matching bases. CDR3 length: 14 residues. The V end was cut by 3 bases, the J end by 6 bases, with 14 bases between. Germline CDR1 reads MDHEN; CDR2 reads SYDVKM. The CDR3, as DNA: TGTGCCAGCAGTTTCAAAGAGGACAGCTCTGAAGCTTTCTTT. Protein product: CASSFKEDSSEAFF. Together with reference TRBV28 and TRBJ1-1, the CDR3 gives the full variable domain: DVKVTQSSRYLVKRTGEKVFLECVQDMDHENMFWYRQDPGLGLRLIYFSYDVKMKEKGDIPEGYSVSREKKERFSLILESASTNQTSMYLCASSFKEDSSEAFFGQGTRLTVV.

The rearrangement uses TRBV2 and TRBJ2-7; possibly TRBD1 for D (6 bases). V was pared by 2 bases and J by 5 bases, with 16 bases between. Per germline, CDR1 SNHLY and CDR2 FYNNEI. CDR3 length equals 15 residues. The CDR3 here is CASSEPGEVSDEQYF. In nucleotides, the CDR3 is TGTGCCAGCAGTGAACCAGGGGAAGTATCGGACGAGCAGTACTTC.

The V call is TRBV24-1, the J call TRBJ2-5, with 9 bases matching TRBD1. This CDR3 is built from 16 residues. Per germline, CDR1 KGHDR and CDR2 SFDVKD. Losses at the gene ends were 3 bases for V and 5 bases for J; bases not matched to a gene: 9. CDR3 DNA sequence: TGTGCCACCAGTGATCCCGGGACAGGGTCGGGGGAGACCCAGTACTTC. The encoded protein is CATSDPGTGSGETQYF.

The rearrangement joins TRBV6-1 to TRBJ1-1, with D perhaps TRBD1 (6 bases). The CDR3 consists of 18 residues. The germline gives CDR1 MNHNS, CDR2 SASEGT. V was pared by 4 bases and J by 0 bases, with 21 bases between. CDR3 nucleotides: TGTGCCAGCAGTGGAAACAGGGTAGGATCGTGGATGAACACTGAAGCTTTCTTT. This translates into CASSGNRVGSWMNTEAFF.

The rearrangement joins TRBV19 to TRBJ1-2; possible D gene TRBD1, 6 bases. V was pared by 6 bases and J by 4 bases, with 15 bases between. The CDR3 extends over 14 amino acids. Germline lookup yields CDR1 LNHDA and CDR2 SQIVND (reference sequence). The CDR3 nucleotides are TGTGCCAGTAGAAACAGGGAGACAAGCTATGGCTACACCTTC. Encoded protein: CASRNRETSYGYTF.

The rearrangement links TRBV5-1 to TRBJ2-7; possibly TRBD1 for D (5 bases). The V gene's germline CDR1 is SGHRS and CDR2 YFSETQ. The CDR3 is 13 residues long. V was cut by 5 bases and J by 3 bases, with 12 bases left in between. The CDR3 loop reads CASRQGEGYEQYF. DNA for the CDR3: TGCGCCAGCAGACAAGGGGAAGGCTACGAGCAGTACTTC.

This chain connects TRBV7-2 to TRBJ1-1; tentative D call: TRBD1 (6 bases). Deletions cut 4 bases from V and 3 bases from J, with 15 bases between. CDR1 and CDR2 (germline): SGHTA, FQGNSA. CDR3 length: 15 amino acids. CDR3 in amino acids: CASSSPRQAHTEAFF. CDR3 DNA: TGTGCCAGCAGCTCACCCCGACAGGCTCACACTGAAGCTTTCTTT.

This clone was seen a single time. The genes are TRBV19 and TRBJ2-3; D may be TRBD2 (6 bases). This CDR3 has 13 amino acids. Per the germline V gene, CDR1 is LNHDA and CDR2 is SQIVND (reference sequence). The CDR3 DNA is TGTGCAGTTAGCGGACCCGGGACAGATACGCAGTATTTT. It specifies CAVSGPGTDTQYF. The variable domain in full, with the rest retrieved from reference TRBV19 and TRBJ2-3, is DGGITQSPKYLFRKEGQNVTLSCEQNLNHDAMYWYRQDPGQGLRLIYYSQIVNDFQKGDIAEGYSVSREKKESFPLTVTSAQKNPTAFYLCAVSGPGTDTQYFGPGTRLTVL.

This chain uses TRBV9 with TRBJ2-1, with a tentative D call TRBD2 (6 bases). With 3 bases removed from V and 0 bases from J, the gap between germline ends came to 7 bases. Looked up from germline, CDR1 is SGDLS and CDR2 is YYNGEE. This CDR3 has 14 residues. This chain's CDR3 is CASSAGGSYNEQFF. The CDR3 region has the DNA TGTGCCAGCAGCGCCGGGGGCTCCTACAATGAGCAGTTCTTC.

V is TRBV19 and J is TRBJ2-2; 8 bases agree with TRBD1. The CDR3 runs to 15 residues. The J segment lost 4 bases and the V segment lost 6 bases, leaving 7 bases of the junction unmatched. The germline V gene has CDR1 LNHDA and CDR2 SQIVND (reference sequence). The CDR3 loop is CASRPRGLGTGELFF. For the CDR3, the DNA is TGTGCCAGTAGACCCAGGGGGCTAGGCACCGGGGAGCTGTTTTTT.